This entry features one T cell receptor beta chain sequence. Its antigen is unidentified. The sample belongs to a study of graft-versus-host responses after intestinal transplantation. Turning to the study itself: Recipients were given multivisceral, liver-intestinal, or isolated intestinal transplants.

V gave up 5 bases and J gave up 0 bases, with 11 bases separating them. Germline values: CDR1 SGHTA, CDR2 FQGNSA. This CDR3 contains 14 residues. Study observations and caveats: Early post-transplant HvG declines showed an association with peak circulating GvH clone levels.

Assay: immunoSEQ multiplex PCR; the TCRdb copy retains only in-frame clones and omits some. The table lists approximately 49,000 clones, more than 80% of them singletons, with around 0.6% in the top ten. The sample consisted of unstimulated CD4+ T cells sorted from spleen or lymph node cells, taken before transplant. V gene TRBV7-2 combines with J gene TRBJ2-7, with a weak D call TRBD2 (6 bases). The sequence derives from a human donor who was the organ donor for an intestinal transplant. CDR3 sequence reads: CASSLSGDSYEQYF. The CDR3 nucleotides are TGTGCCAGCAGCCTTTCGGGGGACTCCTACGAGCAGTACTTC.